This T cell receptor beta chain was recorded in a study of OX40 agonist ivuxolimab in advanced cancers. Some background on the complete study: Ivuxolimab, which targeted the costimulatory receptor OX40 (CD134), was an agonistic, fully human IgG2 monoclonal antibody. Intravenous ivuxolimab was administered to patients every 2 weeks at six dose levels: 0.01, 0.1, 0.3, 1.5, 3 and 10 mg/kg. Of the roughly 51 patients in dose escalation, some 20 had hepatocellular carcinoma, some 15 had melanoma, 9 had renal cell carcinoma and 9 had head and neck cancer. A male proportion of under 85% and a mean age of approximately 58 years, ranging from 23 to 79, were recorded for the dose-escalation cohort. Prior anti-PD-1, anti-PD-L1 or anti-CTLA-4 therapy was permitted, and about two fifths of dose-escalation patients had received checkpoint inhibitors. Partial responses were achieved by three dose-escalation patients, of whom one had hepatocellular carcinoma and two had cutaneous melanoma. The purpose of peripheral TCRbeta sequencing was to test whether ivuxolimab changed TCR sequence diversity and led to clonal T-cell expansion. The paper covers the monotherapy dose-escalation part of the phase I ivuxolimab trial, which included N ≈ 57 patients. What the work shows at the level of the full study, not this receptor alone: The antigen specificity of the clonally expanded peripheral T cells was not determined. At doses of 0.1 to 3.0 mg/kg, clonal expansion of both CD4+ and CD8+ blood T cells was observed from baseline to week 6. In the 0.1-3.0 mg/kg groups, partial responders were among the patients with the lowest normalized peripheral clonal expansion, particularly in CD8+ T cells. On average, CD8+ T cells showed more expanded clones than CD4+ T cells after ivuxolimab. Low levels of normalized T-cell clonal expansion were also seen in some patients who did not respond.

Genomic DNA was extracted from sorted cells for sequencing of the TCRbeta CDR3 region. TCRbeta CDR3 regions were sequenced using the immunoSEQ Assay. TCRdb provides this immuneACCESS table in a form limited to in-frame rearrangements. Some clones are lacking; in checked studies, under half of them reflect an unresolved V gene, and why the rest are absent is not known. The sample table contains about 35,000 clones; only one count was recorded for 78% of them. 9.5% to 15% of the sample goes to the ten largest clones. Patients with autoimmune disease history or receiving systemic immunosuppression were excluded from the trial. Peripheral blood for TCR sequencing was drawn from every dose cohort at baseline, at cycle 4 day 1 and at cycle 7 day 1. The samples were taken from a phase I, first-in-human, multicenter, open-label dose-escalation trial of ivuxolimab. Adults with locally advanced or metastatic melanoma, renal cell, hepatocellular, or head and neck squamous cell carcinoma were enrolled in the trial. CD4+ and CD8+ T cells were sorted separately from peripheral blood before TCR sequencing.

Points on this clone: Its antigen remains undetermined. Per-base qualities were not stored, and no clone one base away is much larger.

The source material was CD4+ or CD8+ T cells sorted from blood, sampled in a trial of the OX40 agonist ivuxolimab. The receptor was derived from an adult with an advanced solid tumor such as melanoma, head and neck, liver or kidney cancer.

The encoded CDR3 is CASTYSFHSGANVLTF. The sequenced DNA is TGTGCCAGCACCTACTCTTTCCATTCTGGGGCCAACGTCCTGACTTTC. The chain couples TRBV9 to TRBJ2-6, with the D segment identity uncertain. From a lookup of the germline V gene, CDR1 and CDR2 are SGDLS and YYNGEE. Reading from cysteine to phenylalanine, the CDR3 counts 16 amino acids. Only CDR3 DNA remains: 48 bases, in frame from the first base. A distance of 14 bases separates the germline ends of V and J, which lose 6 bases and 1 base respectively.